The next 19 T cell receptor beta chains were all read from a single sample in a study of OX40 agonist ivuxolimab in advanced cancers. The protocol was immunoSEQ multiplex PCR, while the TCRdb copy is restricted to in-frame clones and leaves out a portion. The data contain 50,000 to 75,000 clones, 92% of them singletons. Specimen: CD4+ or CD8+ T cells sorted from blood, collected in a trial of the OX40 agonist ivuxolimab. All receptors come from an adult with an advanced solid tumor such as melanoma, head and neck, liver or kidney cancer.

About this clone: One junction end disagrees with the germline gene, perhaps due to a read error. The CDR3 DNA sequence: TGCGCCGGCAGCGTCGCAGCGAGCGGCACAGATACGCAGTATTTT. Encoded protein: CAGSVAASGTDTQYF. The J gene is TRBJ2-3, the V gene TRBV5-1; D uncertain. The CDR3 totals 15 residues. In germline, CDR1 is SGHRS, CDR2 YFSETQ.

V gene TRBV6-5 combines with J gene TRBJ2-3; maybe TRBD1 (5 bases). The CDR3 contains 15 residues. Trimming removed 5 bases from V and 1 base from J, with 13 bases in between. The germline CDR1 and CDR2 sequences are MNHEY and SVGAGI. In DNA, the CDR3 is TGTGCCAGCAGTCCCCGGCTCAGGGGCACAGATACGCAGTATTTT. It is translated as CASSPRLRGTDTQYF.

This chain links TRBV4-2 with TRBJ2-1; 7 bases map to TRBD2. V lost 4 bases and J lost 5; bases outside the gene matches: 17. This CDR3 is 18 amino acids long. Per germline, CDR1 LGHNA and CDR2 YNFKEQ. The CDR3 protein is CASSRRGGAEAGHNEQFF. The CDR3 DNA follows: TGTGCCAGCAGCCGGCGGGGAGGGGCTGAGGCGGGCCACAATGAGCAGTTCTTC.

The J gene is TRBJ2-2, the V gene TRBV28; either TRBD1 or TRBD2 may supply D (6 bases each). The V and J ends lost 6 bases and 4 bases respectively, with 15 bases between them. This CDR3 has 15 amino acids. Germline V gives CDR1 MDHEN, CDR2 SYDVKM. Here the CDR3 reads CASRVGGAVTGELFF. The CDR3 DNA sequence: TGTGCCAGCAGGGTGGGGGGCGCTGTCACCGGGGAGCTGTTTTTT. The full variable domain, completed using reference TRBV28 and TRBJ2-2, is DVKVTQSSRYLVKRTGEKVFLECVQDMDHENMFWYRQDPGLGLRLIYFSYDVKMKEKGDIPEGYSVSREKKERFSLILESASTNQTSMYLCASRVGGAVTGELFFGEGSRLTVL.

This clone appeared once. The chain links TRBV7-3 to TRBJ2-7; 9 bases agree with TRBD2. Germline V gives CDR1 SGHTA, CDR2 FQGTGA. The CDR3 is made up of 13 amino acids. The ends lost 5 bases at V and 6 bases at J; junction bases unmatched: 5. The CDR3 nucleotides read TGTGCCAGCAGCCCGGCGGGAGGGCGCGAGCAGTACTTC. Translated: CASSPAGGREQYF.

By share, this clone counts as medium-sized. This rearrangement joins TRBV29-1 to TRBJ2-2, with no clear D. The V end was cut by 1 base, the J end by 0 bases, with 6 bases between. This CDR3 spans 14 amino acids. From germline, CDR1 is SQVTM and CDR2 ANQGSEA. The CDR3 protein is CSVEGTANTGELFF. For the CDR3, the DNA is TGCAGCGTTGAAGGTACTGCGAACACCGGGGAGCTGTTTTTT.

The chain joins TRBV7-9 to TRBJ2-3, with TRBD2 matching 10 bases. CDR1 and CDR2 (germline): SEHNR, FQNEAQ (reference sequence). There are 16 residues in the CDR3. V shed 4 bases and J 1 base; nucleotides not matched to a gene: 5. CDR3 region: CASSSVAGGGTDTQYF. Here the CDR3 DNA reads TGTGCCAGCAGCTCCGTAGCGGGGGGAGGCACAGATACGCAGTATTTT.

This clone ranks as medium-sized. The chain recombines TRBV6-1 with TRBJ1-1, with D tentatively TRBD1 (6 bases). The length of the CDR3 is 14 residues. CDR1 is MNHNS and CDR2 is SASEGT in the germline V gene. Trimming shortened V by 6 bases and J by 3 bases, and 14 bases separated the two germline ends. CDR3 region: CASSNQGTDTEAFF. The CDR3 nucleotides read TGTGCCAGCAGCAACCAGGGGACGGACACTGAAGCTTTCTTT.

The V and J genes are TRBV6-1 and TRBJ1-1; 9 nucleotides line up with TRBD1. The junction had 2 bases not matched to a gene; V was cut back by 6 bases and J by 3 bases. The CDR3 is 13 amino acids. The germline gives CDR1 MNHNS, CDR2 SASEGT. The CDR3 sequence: CASSRTGDTEAFF. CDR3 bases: TGTGCCAGCAGCAGGACAGGGGACACTGAAGCTTTCTTT.

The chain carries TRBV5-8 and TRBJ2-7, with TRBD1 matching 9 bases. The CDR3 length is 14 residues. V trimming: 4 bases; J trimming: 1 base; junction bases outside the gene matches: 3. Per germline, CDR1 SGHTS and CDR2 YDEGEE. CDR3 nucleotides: TGTGCCAGCAGCCGGGACAGGGTTTCCTACGAGCAGTACTTC. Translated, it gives CASSRDRVSYEQYF.

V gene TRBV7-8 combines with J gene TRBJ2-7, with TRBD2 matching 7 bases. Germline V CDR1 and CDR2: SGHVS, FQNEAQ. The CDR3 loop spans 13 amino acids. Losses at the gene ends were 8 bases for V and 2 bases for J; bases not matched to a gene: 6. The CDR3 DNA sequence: TGTGCCAGCGGACGGGACTATACCTACGAGCAGTACTTC. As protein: CASGRDYTYEQYF.

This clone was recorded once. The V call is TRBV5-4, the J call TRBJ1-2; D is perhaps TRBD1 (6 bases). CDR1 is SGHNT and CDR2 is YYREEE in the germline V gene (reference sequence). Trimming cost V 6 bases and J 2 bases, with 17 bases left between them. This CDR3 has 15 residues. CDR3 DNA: TGTGCCAGCACCCGGGGGCAGGTATTAAACTATGGCTACACCTTC. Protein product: CASTRGQVLNYGYTF.

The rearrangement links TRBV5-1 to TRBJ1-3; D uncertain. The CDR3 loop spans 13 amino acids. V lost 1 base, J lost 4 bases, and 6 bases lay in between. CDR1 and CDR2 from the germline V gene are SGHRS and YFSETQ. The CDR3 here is CASSLPWGNTIYF. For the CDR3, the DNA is TGCGCCAGCAGCTTGCCCTGGGGAAACACCATATATTTT.

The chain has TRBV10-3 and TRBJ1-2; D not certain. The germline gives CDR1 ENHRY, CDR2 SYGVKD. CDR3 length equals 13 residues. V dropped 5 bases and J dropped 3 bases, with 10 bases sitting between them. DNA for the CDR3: TGTGCCATCAGTTCCGCAGTTGACTATGGCTACACCTTC. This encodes CAISSAVDYGYTF.

CDR3 region: CASSLGARSLHF. CDR3 DNA sequence: TGTGCCAGCAGCTTAGGGGCACGGTCCCTCCACTTT. The V call is TRBV7-9, the J call TRBJ1-6; D is uncertain. V shed 1 base and J shed 14 bases, with 9 bases lying between them. The CDR3 has 12 residues. Per the germline V gene, CDR1 is SEHNR and CDR2 is FQNEAQ (reference sequence).

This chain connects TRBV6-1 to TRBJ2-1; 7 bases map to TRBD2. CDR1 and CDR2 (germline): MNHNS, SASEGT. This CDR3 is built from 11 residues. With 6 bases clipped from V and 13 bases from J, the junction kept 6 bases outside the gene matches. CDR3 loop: CASSHRDYQFF. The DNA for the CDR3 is TGTGCCAGCAGCCACCGGGACTATCAGTTCTTC.

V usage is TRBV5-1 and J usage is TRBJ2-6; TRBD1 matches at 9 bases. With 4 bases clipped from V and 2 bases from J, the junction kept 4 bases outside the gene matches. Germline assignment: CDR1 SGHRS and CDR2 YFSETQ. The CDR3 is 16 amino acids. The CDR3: CASSQGTGTGANVLTF. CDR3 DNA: TGCGCCAGCAGCCAAGGGACAGGGACTGGGGCCAACGTCCTGACTTTC.

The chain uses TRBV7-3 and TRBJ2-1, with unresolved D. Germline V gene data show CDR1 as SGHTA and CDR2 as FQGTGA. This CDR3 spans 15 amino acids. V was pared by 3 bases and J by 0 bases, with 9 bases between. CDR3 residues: CASSLRLDSYNEQFF. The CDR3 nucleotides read TGTGCCAGCAGCTTGCGGCTTGACTCCTACAATGAGCAGTTCTTC.

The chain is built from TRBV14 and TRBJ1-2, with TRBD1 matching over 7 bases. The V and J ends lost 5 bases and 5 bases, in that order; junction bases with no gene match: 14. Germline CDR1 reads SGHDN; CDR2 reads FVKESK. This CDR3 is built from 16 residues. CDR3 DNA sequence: TGTGCCAGCAGCGCCCGACAGGGAGCGGGGGCTTATGGCTACACCTTC. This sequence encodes CASSARQGAGAYGYTF.